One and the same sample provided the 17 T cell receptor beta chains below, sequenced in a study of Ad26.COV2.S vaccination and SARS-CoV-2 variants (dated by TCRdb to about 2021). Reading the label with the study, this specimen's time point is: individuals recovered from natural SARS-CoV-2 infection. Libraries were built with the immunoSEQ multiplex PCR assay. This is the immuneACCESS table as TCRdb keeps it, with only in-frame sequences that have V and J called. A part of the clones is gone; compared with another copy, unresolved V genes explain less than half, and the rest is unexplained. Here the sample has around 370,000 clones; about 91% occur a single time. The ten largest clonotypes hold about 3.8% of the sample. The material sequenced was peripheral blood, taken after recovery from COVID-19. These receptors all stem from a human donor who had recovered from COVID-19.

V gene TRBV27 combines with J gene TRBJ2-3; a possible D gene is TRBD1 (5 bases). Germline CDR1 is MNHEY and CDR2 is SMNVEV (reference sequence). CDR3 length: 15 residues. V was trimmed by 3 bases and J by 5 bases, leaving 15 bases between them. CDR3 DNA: TGTGCCAGCAGTTTGGTGACAGAAACGAAAGATACGCAGTATTTT. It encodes CASSLVTETKDTQYF.

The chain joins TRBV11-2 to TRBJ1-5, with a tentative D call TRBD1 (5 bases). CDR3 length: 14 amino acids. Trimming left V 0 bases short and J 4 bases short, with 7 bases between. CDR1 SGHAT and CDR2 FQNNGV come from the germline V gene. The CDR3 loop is CASSLDAGNQPQHF. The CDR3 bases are TGTGCCAGCAGCTTAGATGCAGGGAATCAGCCCCAGCATTTT. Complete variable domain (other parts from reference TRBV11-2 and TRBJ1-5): EAGVAQSPRYKIIEKRQSVAFWCNPISGHATLYWYQQILGQGPKLLIQFQNNGVVDDSQLPKDRFSAERLKGVDSTLKIQPAKLEDSAVYLCASSLDAGNQPQHFGDGTRLSIL.

The CDR3 bases are TGTGCCAGCAGCCAAGTGCCCGCCCAGAGAGGGGGGGATGAGCAGTTCTTC. It encodes CASSQVPAQRGGDEQFF. The J gene is TRBJ2-1, the V gene TRBV3-1 (or the pseudogene TRBV3-2); a weak D match, TRBD2 (7 bases). This CDR3 spans 17 amino acids. Germline CDR1 LGHDT, CDR2 YNNKEL (reference sequence). V was trimmed by 1 base and J by 8 bases, leaving 21 bases between them.

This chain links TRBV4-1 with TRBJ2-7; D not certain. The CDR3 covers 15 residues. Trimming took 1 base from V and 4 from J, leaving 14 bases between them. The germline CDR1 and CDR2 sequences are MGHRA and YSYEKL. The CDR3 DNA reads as TGCGCCAGCAGCCAAGCGGGCCAGATAGATTACGAGCAGTACTTC. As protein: CASSQAGQIDYEQYF.

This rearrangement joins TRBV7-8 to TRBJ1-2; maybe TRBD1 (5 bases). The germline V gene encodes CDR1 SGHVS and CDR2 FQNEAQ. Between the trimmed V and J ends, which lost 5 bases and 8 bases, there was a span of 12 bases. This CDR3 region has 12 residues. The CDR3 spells CASSPQGSGYTF. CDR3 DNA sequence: TGTGCCAGCAGCCCTCAGGGAAGCGGCTACACCTTC.

The CDR3 sequence: CASSPWDREDLSAANEKLFF. In DNA, the CDR3 is TGTGCCAGCAGCCCTTGGGACAGGGAAGATCTTTCTGCGGCTAATGAAAAACTGTTTTTT. V and J are TRBV9 and TRBJ1-4; 9 nucleotides line up with TRBD1. The CDR3 is 20 residues long. The J segment lost 3 bases and the V segment lost 4 bases, leaving 19 bases of the junction unmatched. From germline, CDR1 is SGDLS and CDR2 YYNGEE.

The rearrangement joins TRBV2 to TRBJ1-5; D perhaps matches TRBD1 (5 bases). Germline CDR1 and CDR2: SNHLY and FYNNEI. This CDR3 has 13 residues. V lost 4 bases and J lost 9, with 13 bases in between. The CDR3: CASSGDSLGPQHF. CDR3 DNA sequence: TGTGCCAGCAGTGGTGACAGTCTAGGGCCCCAGCATTTT.

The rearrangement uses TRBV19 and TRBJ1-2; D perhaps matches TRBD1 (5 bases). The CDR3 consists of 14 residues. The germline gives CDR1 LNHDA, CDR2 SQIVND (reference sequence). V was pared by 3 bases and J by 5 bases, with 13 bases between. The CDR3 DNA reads TGTGCCAGTAGTATCTTCGAAGGGGTATATGGCTACACCTTC. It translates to CASSIFEGVYGYTF.

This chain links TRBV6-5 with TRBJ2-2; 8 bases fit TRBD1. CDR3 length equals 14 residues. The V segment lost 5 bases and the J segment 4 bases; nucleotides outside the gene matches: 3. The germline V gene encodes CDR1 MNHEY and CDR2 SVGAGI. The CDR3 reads CASSKTGGTGELFF. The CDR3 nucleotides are TGTGCCAGCAGTAAAACAGGGGGCACCGGGGAGCTGTTTTTT.

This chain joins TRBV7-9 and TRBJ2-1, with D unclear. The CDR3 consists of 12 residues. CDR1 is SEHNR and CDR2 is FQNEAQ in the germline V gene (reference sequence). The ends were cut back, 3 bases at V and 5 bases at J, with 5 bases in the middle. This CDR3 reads CASSFRDNEQFF. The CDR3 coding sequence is TGTGCCAGCAGCTTCAGAGACAATGAGCAGTTCTTC.

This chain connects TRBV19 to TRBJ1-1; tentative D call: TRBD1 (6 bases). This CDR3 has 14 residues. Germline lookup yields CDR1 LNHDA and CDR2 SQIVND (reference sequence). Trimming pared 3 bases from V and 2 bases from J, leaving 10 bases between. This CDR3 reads CASSIGGQNTEAFF. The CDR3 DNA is TGTGCCAGTAGTATTGGGGGCCAAAACACTGAAGCTTTCTTT.

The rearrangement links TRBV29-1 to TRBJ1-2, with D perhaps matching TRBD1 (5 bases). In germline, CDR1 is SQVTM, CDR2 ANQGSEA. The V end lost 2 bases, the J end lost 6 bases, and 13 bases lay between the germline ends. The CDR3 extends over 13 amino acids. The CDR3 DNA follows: TGCAGCGTTGAATTGGGGCTCGGGAATGGCTACACCTTC. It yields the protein CSVELGLGNGYTF.

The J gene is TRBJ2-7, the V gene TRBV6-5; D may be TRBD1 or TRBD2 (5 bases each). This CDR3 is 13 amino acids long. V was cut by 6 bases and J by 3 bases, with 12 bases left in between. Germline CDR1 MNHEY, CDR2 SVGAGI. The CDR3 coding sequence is TGTGCCAGCAGGGGGGTGGTGAACTACGAGCAGTACTTC. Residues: CASRGVVNYEQYF.

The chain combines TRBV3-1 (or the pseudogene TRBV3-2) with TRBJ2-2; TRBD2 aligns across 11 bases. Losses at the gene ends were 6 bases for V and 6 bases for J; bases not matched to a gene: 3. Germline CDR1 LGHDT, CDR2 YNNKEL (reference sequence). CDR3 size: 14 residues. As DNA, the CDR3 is TGTGCCAGCAGTCCGGGACTAGCGGCCGGGGAGCTGTTTTTT. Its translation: CASSPGLAAGELFF.

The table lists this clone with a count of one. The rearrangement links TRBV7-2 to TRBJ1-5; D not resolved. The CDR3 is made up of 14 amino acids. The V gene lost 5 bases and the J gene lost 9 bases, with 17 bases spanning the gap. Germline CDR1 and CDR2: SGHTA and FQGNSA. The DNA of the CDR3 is TGTGCCAGCAGCCACGGGTCCGGCGTAGGGCCCCAGCATTTT. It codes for CASSHGSGVGPQHF.

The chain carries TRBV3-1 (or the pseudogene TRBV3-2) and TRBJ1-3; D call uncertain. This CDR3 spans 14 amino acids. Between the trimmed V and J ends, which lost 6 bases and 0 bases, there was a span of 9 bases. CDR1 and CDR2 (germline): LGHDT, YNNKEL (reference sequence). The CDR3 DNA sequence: TGTGCCAGCAGGAATACCCTCTCTGGAAACACCATATATTTT. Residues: CASRNTLSGNTIYF.

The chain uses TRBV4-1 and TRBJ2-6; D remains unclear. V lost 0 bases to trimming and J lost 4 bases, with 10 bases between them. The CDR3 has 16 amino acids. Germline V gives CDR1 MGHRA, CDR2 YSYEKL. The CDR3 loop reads CASSQELGRGANVLTF. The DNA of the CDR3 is TGCGCCAGCAGCCAAGAGTTGGGAAGAGGGGCCAACGTCCTGACTTTC.